The table lists the clone carrying this TCR beta chain with a count of one. Antigen unknown. The trim removed 4 bases at V and 4 bases at J, leaving 8 bases unmatched. There are 18 residues in the CDR3. Per the germline V gene, CDR1 is SGHDT and CDR2 is YYEEEE. Running of the v3.0 immunoSEQ assay took place at survey level. Clones were sequenced by immunoSEQ multiplex PCR, and TCRdb holds only the in-frame ones, with some missing. The sample consists of tens of thousands of clones, around four fifths of them appearing once. The data are from a study of long-term antiretroviral therapy in people with HIV. General observations from the study: CDR3 length ranges were narrower in HIV repertoires than in controls.

Each specimen consisted of 1-10 million cryopreserved PBMC prior to extraction of DNA. This TCR was recovered from a man aged 50-60 years with HIV. The rearrangement links TRBV5-6 to TRBJ2-1, with 16 bases lining up with TRBD2. The starting material was unsorted PBMCs, obtained 0.4 years after starting antiretroviral therapy. CDR3 DNA: TGTGCCAGCAGCGGGCCGGGACTAGCGGGGGGGCTTTACAATGAGCAGTTCTTC. Translation: CASSGPGLAGGLYNEQFF.